This entry describes one T cell receptor (beta chain). What it recognizes is unknown. Additional DNA sequences in this sample encode the identical CDR3. The sample is drawn from a study of cytomegalovirus exposure and HLA in healthy donors. Study results and caveats: Associated with HLA alleles at 0.05 false discovery rate in a later analysis were 16,951 TCR beta sequences.

This CDR3 contains 16 residues. Unmatched junction bases numbered 6, after V lost 5 bases and J lost 2 bases. Germline loops: CDR1 SGHTA, CDR2 FQGTGA. This PCR relied on a set of 60 Vbeta primers and 13 Jbeta primers. Profiling relied on immunoSEQ multiplex PCR, and the TCRdb table lists in-frame clones only, not all of them. The data show 180,000 or so clones, with over 70% seen just once and roughly 3.7% held by the top ten. The receptor comes from a woman aged 55-70 years in good health and CMV-seropositive. Sequencing used PBMCs. This chain connects TRBV7-3 to TRBJ2-3, with 11 bases identical to TRBD2. CDR3 DNA sequence: TGTGCCAGCAGCAAAACTAGCGGGGGAAACACAGATACGCAGTATTTT. Translating it yields CASSKTSGGNTDTQYF.